This is a list of T cell receptor beta chains from one sample in a study of identical twins. TCRdb re-called the 5' RACE reads with MiXCR, one entry per CDR3 protein. In the table there are 400,000 to 600,000 distinct CDR3 sequences, around 24% of which are singletons. These same data were also listed under a study on yellow fever vaccine responses in identical twins.

Sample: CD4+ T cells sorted from blood. The receptors were sampled from a woman aged 18 to 35 in good health. The CDR3 runs from the conserved cysteine through the conserved F or W. Each record gives: V gene, J gene, clone size, D gene, CDR3 DNA, CDR3 protein. The D gene is left open where the match is weak. The listing skips clone size in some rows; elsewhere it reads once, few, many or a size class.

TRBV12-3/TRBV12-4	TRBJ2-7	NA	TRBD2	TGTGCCAGCAGTTTCGAGGGGGCGGGAGGGTTCTTC	CASSFEGAGGFF
TRBV15	TRBJ1-6	NA	NA	TGTGCCACCTCCGGCGCAGGGTATAATTCACCCCTCCACTTT	CATSGAGYNSPLHF
TRBV5-1	TRBJ2-6	NA	NA	TGCGCCAGCAGCTTGGGCCCATTTTCTGGGGCCAACGTCCTGACTTTC	CASSLGPFSGANVLTF
TRBV20-1	TRBJ1-1	NA	NA	TGCAGTGCCCGCCCCCAAGGACCCGGGACTGAAGCTTTCTTT	CSARPQGPGTEAFF
TRBV19	TRBJ2-4	NA	NA	TGTGCCAGTAGTTCCGAGGGACAAAGTCTAGCCAAAAACATTCAGTACTTC	CASSSEGQSLAKNIQYF
TRBV5-1	TRBJ1-2	NA	NA	TGCGCCAGCAGCTTGACAGGGTTCGATGGCTACACCTTC	CASSLTGFDGYTF
TRBV10-3	TRBJ2-1	NA	TRBD2	TGTGCCATCAGTGGGGACAGGAAACACCTAGCGGGAGGGCCATTGGATGAGCAGTTCTTC	CAISGDRKHLAGGPLDEQFF
TRBV29-1	TRBJ2-5	NA	NA	TGCAGCGTTACCCAAGAGACCCAGTACTTC	CSVTQETQYF
TRBV2	TRBJ1-2	NA	NA	TGTGCCAGCAGTAAAATTTGGGACGGTAACTATGGCTACACCTTC	CASSKIWDGNYGYTF
TRBV10-3	TRBJ1-4	NA	NA	TGTGCCATCAGTGAGTCGACAGGACATGAAAAACTGTTTTTT	CAISESTGHEKLFF
TRBV24-1	TRBJ2-1	few	NA	TGTGCCACCAGTCCTTATGGCGCTGAATCTCACAATGAGCAGTTCTTC	CATSPYGAESHNEQFF
TRBV10-3	TRBJ1-1	NA	NA	TGTGCCATCAGTGAGCCTAGACATTTGAACACTGAAGCTTTCTTT	CAISEPRHLNTEAFF
TRBV3-1	TRBJ2-4	few	TRBD2	TGTGCCAGCAGCCCGGGGGGGGCTCGGGGCATTCAGTACTTC	CASSPGGARGIQYF
TRBV25-1	TRBJ2-7	NA	TRBD2	TGTGCCAGCAACATAGCGGGAGGCCACGAGCAGTACTTC	CASNIAGGHEQYF
TRBV11-2	TRBJ1-2	NA	TRBD1	TGTGCCAGCAGCTCCGAAGTACCAGGGGGCGGTCGTGGCTACACCTTC	CASSSEVPGGGRGYTF
TRBV20-1	TRBJ1-6	few	NA	TGCAGTGCCACATTAGGGTCCGGCTCACCCCTCCACTTT	CSATLGSGSPLHF
TRBV12-3/TRBV12-4	TRBJ2-4	NA	TRBD1	TGTGCCAGCAGTTGGACAGGGGGGGGATTAAACATTCAGTACTTC	CASSWTGGGLNIQYF
TRBV4-1	TRBJ2-2	few	NA	TGCGCCAGCAGCCAAGTAGGGACTGTCACCGGGGAGCTGTTTTTT	CASSQVGTVTGELFF
TRBV27	TRBJ1-6	NA	NA	TGTGCCAGCAGATACTTACAGGGTTTGGCACCCCTCCACTTT	CASRYLQGLAPLHF
TRBV7-2	TRBJ2-1	NA	TRBD2	TGTGCCAGCATAGAGGGCTGGAGAAGCGGGAGGGATGAGCAGTTCTTC	CASIEGWRSGRDEQFF
TRBV7-2	TRBJ2-1	few	TRBD1	TGTGCCAGCAGCCTAGAGGCAGGGGGAACCAATGAGCAGTTCTTC	CASSLEAGGTNEQFF
TRBV20-1	TRBJ2-5	NA	NA	TGCAGTGCTAGTCCCTCTAGCGACCAAGAGACCCAGTACTTC	CSASPSSDQETQYF
TRBV11-2	TRBJ2-5	NA	TRBD2	TGTGCCAGCAGACCTCCCAGCGGGGTAGAGACCCAGTACTTC	CASRPPSGVETQYF
TRBV20-1	TRBJ2-1	NA	NA	TGCAGTGCTGGAGGCCCCGATGAGCAGTTCTTC	CSAGGPDEQFF
TRBV12-3/TRBV12-4	TRBJ2-2	NA	TRBD2	TGTACCTGCAGCCCTCGGCTAGCGGGTCCCCTTAACACCGGGGAGCTGTTTTTT	CTCSPRLAGPLNTGELFF
TRBV5-1	TRBJ1-2	few	NA	TGCGCCAGCAGCCCTGACGGGGACTTTGGCTACACCTTC	CASSPDGDFGYTF
TRBV28	TRBJ2-3	few	NA	TGTGCCAGCAGTCGACTAGTCAATACGCAGTATTTT	CASSRLVNTQYF
TRBV6-1	TRBJ1-2	NA	NA	TGTGCCAGCAGTAGACCGTACCTCGGCGGGGGCTATGGCTACACCTTC	CASSRPYLGGGYGYTF
TRBV7-9	TRBJ2-1	few	TRBD1	TGTGCCAGCAGCACCGGACAGGGACGTTACAATGAGCAGTTCTTC	CASSTGQGRYNEQFF
TRBV20-1	TRBJ2-7	NA	TRBD2	TGCAGTGCTAGCAGGGCGGGAGGGCCCTCCTACGAGCAGTACTTC	CSASRAGGPSYEQYF
TRBV4-1	TRBJ1-6	NA	NA	TGCGCCAGCAGCCAAGTTCTGGAACTCGGACCCCTCCACTTT	CASSQVLELGPLHF
TRBV14	TRBJ2-3	NA	TRBD1	TGTGCCAGCAGCCAAGATTTGGGGGACAGGGCGTTTACAGATACGCAGTATTTT	CASSQDLGDRAFTDTQYF
TRBV5-5	TRBJ2-1	NA	NA	TGTGCCAGCAGCTTGGATCTAGCGACCTACAATGAGCAGTTCTTC	CASSLDLATYNEQFF
TRBV12-3/TRBV12-4	TRBJ2-2	few	TRBD2	TGTGCCAGCAGGGCGACTAGCGGGGTTTACACCGGGGAGCTGTTTTTT	CASRATSGVYTGELFF
TRBV24-1	TRBJ2-3	few	TRBD2	TGTGCCACCAGTGACCCGGGACTAGCGGGGTACACAGATACGCAGTATTTT	CATSDPGLAGYTDTQYF
TRBV10-3	TRBJ1-2	NA	NA	TGTGCCATCAGTGACTGGACGGACGTATCCGGCTACACCTTC	CAISDWTDVSGYTF
TRBV20-1	TRBJ2-7	few	NA	TGCAGTGCTACTAAATTTAGCGGAGGCCTCGAATACGAGCAGTACTTC	CSATKFSGGLEYEQYF
TRBV10-3	TRBJ1-5	few	NA	TGTGCCATCAGTAGGGACAATCATAGCAATCAGCCCCAGCATTTT	CAISRDNHSNQPQHF
TRBV7-9	TRBJ2-5	NA	NA	TGTGCCAGCAGCGGACAGCCCGGGGAGACCCAGTACTTC	CASSGQPGETQYF
TRBV12-3/TRBV12-4	TRBJ2-4	few	TRBD1	TGTGCCAGCAGTCTCGACAGGGTGAAAAACATTCAGTACTTC	CASSLDRVKNIQYF
TRBV5-6	TRBJ2-6	NA	NA	TGTGCCAGCAGCTTGGGACACTCTACTCTTGGGGCCAACGTCCTGACTTTC	CASSLGHSTLGANVLTF
TRBV12-3/TRBV12-4	TRBJ1-1	NA	NA	TGTGCCAGCAGTTTACAGCTGACTGAAGCTTTCTTT	CASSLQLTEAFF
TRBV5-1	TRBJ1-2	NA	NA	TGCGCCAGCAGCTTGGCTGGGGATGGCTACATCTTC	CASSLAGDGYIF
TRBV2	TRBJ2-5	NA	NA	TGTGCCAGCAGTGAGTCAGGGATCCCCCAAGAGACCCAGTACTTC	CASSESGIPQETQYF
TRBV29-1	TRBJ1-1	NA	NA	TGCAGCGTTGATTCTGGGAACACTGAAGCTTTCTTT	CSVDSGNTEAFF
TRBV5-1	TRBJ2-1	few	NA	TGCGCCAGCAGCCTCGAGCCTACCAATGAGCAGTTCTTC	CASSLEPTNEQFF
TRBV3-1	TRBJ1-2	NA	NA	TGTGCCAGCAGCCAGGATCCGGGACGATGGGGCTACACCTTC	CASSQDPGRWGYTF
TRBV20-1	TRBJ2-3	few	NA	TGCAGTGCTAGTTCCCCGGGGACAAGCACAGATACGCAGTATTTT	CSASSPGTSTDTQYF
TRBV20-1	TRBJ2-5	NA	TRBD2	TGCAGTGCTGATGAACTAGCGGAGTACCAAGAGACCCAGTACTTC	CSADELAEYQETQYF
TRBV5-1	TRBJ2-2	NA	TRBD2	TGCGCCAGCAGCTCTAGCGGGGGGCCGCGCACCGGGGAGCTGTTTTTT	CASSSSGGPRTGELFF
TRBV12-3/TRBV12-4	TRBJ2-3	NA	TRBD1	TGTGCCAGCAGTTTCTGGCAGGGGGCTGTGACAGATACGCAGTATTTT	CASSFWQGAVTDTQYF
TRBV28	TRBJ1-2	NA	NA	TGTGCCAGCAGAGGTCCGGGCGGACTAAGTGGCTACACCTTC	CASRGPGGLSGYTF
TRBV20-1	TRBJ2-1	few	TRBD2	TGCAGTGCTAGAGATGCGGCCCTAGCGGGAGGCTACAATGAGCAGTTCTTC	CSARDAALAGGYNEQFF
TRBV2	TRBJ2-1	NA	NA	TGTGCCAGCAGCCGACCCCGGTCTAGCACCCGGAGGGTTAATGAGCAGTTCTTC	CASSRPRSSTRRVNEQFF
TRBV3-1	TRBJ2-7	few	NA	TGTGCCAGCAGCCAAGTGAGGCAGGGCTACGAGCAGTACTTC	CASSQVRQGYEQYF
TRBV6-2/TRBV6-3	TRBJ2-1	NA	NA	TGTGCCACCCACAAGAGGACCGACACGGAGCAGTTCTTC	CATHKRTDTEQFF
TRBV3-1	TRBJ2-3	few	NA	TGTGCCAGCAGCCAACTGTTATCAGATACGCAGTATTTT	CASSQLLSDTQYF